This TCR beta chain came from a study of blood T cell repertoires in COVID-19. TCRdb's table, derived via immunoSEQ multiplex PCR, lists solely in-frame clones and lacks some. The sample gives 400,000 to 450,000 clones, 70% to 90% of which show up once; roughly 1.4% is in the top ten. Per the germline V gene, CDR1 is KGHSY and CDR2 is FQNENV. The CDR3 is 13 amino acids. Trimming pared 2 bases from V and 1 base from J, leaving 5 bases between. This clone has only one observation. This chain links TRBV16 with TRBJ1-1; tentatively, D is TRBD1 (5 bases). Sequences were obtained from peripheral blood. This receptor was obtained from a woman in her thirties or forties with COVID-19, enrolled during active disease. CDR3 DNA: TGTGCCAGCAGCCAACAGGGGAACACTGAAGCTTTCTTT. The encoded protein is CASSQQGNTEAFF.